This T cell receptor (beta chain) is drawn from a study of blood T cells in healthy people across ages. Per the germline V gene, CDR1 is KGHSH and CDR2 is LQKENI. The CDR3 is made up of 14 amino acids. J lost 5 bases, V lost 4 bases, and 5 bases had no gene match. A sample-barcoded 5' primer and a J-beta primer mix were used in a second PCR of about 7 to 12 cycles. Every cDNA was tagged by a template-switch adaptor with 12 random nucleotides. MiXCR was run by TCRdb on the 5' RACE reads, yielding one entry per CDR3 protein. The sample lists some 290,000 distinct CDR3 sequences, roughly a quarter occurring once. Isolation recovered at least 7 million PBMCs from every sample.

The sequenced sample consisted of blood. The chain couples TRBV18 to TRBJ1-5; 7 bases line up with TRBD1. The sequence was collected from a woman aged 65 to 85 in good health. The CDR3 region is CASSRGQADQPQHF. The CDR3 coding sequence is TGTGCCAGCTCACGAGGACAGGCTGATCAGCCCCAGCATTTT.